This TCR beta chain was identified during a study of regulatory T cells in long-lasting Graves disease. Study-wide context: More than 5 years of antithyroid drugs with positive TSH receptor antibodies defined persistent Graves' disease. Study-wide points: Persistent disease preferred TRBV28, TRBJ1-2 and TRBJ2-5.

Time point noted: persistent/refractory GD, antithyroid drugs over 5 years with positive TRAb. Construction of the TCR library relied on RNA isolated from PBMCs. With regard to this clonotype: Its target is unknown.

Arm-PCR of CDR3 regions and iRepertoire HTBI primers were the basis on which TCR beta libraries were built. TCRdb reanalysed the multiplex PCR reads using MiXCR and keeps one entry per CDR3 protein. The sample yields approximately 290,000 distinct CDR3 sequences, around a fifth seen once. The length of the CDR3 is 12 residues. The germline V gene has CDR1 MNHEY and CDR2 SVGEGT. The V end was cut by 8 bases, the J end by 9 bases, with 14 bases between. The chain is built from TRBV6-2 or TRBV6-3 and TRBJ2-1; possibly TRBD1 or TRBD2 for D (5 bases each). This clonotype originated in a female donor with Graves disease. The sequencing used peripheral blood mononuclear cells (PBMCs), collected when the disease was refractory, from a patient treated with antithyroid drugs. This CDR3 reads CASWDLLREQFF. CDR3 nucleotides: TGTGCCAGCTGGGACCTCCTTCGTGAGCAGTTCTTC.